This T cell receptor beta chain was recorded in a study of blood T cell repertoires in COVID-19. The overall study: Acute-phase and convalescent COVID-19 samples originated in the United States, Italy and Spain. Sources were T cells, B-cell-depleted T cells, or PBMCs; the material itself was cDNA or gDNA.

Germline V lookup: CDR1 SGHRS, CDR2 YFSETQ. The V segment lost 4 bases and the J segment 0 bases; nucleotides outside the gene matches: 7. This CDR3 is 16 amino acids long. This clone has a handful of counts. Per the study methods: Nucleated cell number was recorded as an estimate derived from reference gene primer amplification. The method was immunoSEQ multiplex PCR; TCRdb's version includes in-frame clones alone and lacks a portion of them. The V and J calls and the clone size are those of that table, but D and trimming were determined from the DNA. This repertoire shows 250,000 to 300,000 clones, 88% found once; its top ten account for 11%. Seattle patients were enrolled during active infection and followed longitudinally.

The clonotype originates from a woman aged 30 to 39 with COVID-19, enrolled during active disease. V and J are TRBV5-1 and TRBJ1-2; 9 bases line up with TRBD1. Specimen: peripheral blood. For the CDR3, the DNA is TGCGCCAGCAGCCATACACAGGGGGCGCCTAACTATGGCTACACCTTC. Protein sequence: CASSHTQGAPNYGYTF.